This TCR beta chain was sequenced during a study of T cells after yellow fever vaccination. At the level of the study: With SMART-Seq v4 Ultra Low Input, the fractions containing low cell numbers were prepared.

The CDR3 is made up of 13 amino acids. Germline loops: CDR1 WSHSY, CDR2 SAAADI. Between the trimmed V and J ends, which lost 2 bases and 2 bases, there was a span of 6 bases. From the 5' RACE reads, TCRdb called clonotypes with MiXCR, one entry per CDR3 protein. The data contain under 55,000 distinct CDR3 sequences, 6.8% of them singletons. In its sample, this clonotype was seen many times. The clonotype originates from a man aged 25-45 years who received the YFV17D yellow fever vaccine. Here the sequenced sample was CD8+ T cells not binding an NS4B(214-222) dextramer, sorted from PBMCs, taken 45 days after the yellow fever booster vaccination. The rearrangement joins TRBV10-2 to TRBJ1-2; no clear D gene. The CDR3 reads CASSEAKNYGYTF. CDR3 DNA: TGCGCCAGCAGTGAGGCCAAAAACTATGGCTACACCTTC.